These 2 T cell receptor beta chains share one sample of origin, sequenced in a study of T cell responses to AZD1222 COVID-19 vaccine. Here immunoSEQ multiplex PCR was the method, and the copy in TCRdb shows in-frame clones only, minus some. The sample has about 110,000 clones; about nine tenths are singletons. The sequencing here drew on peripheral blood, taken on day 0 of AZD1222 vaccination. These receptors originate from an adult in good health.

The chain carries TRBV30 and TRBJ2-2; D remains unclear. The V end lost 4 bases, the J end lost 2 bases, and 2 bases lay between the germline ends. Germline lookup yields CDR1 GTSNPN and CDR2 SVGIG (reference sequence). The CDR3 spans 11 residues. The CDR3 nucleotides are TGTGCCTGGACAAACACCGGGGAGCTGTTTTTT. It yields the protein CAWTNTGELFF.

The chain couples TRBV6-5 to TRBJ1-1, with 9 bases that match TRBD1. Trimming at V came to 6 bases and at J to 0 bases, leaving 5 bases not matched to a gene. CDR1 and CDR2 from the germline V gene are MNHEY and SVGAGI. The CDR3 loop spans 15 amino acids. CDR3 protein: CASSVGDRVNTEAFF. The CDR3 region has the DNA TGTGCCAGCAGCGTGGGGGACAGGGTGAACACTGAAGCTTTCTTT.